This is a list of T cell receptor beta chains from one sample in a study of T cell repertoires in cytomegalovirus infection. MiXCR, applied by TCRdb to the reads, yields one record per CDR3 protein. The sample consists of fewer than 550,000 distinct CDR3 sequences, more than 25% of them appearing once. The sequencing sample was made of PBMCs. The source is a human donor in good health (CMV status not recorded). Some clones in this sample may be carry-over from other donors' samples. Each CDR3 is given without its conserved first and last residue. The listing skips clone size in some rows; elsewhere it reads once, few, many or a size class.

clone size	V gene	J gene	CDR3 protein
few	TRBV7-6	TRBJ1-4	ASSLGHVNEKLF
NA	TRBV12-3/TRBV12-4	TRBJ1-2	ASSSNPGDGYT
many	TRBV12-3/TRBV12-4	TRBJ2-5	ASSLGTGYQETQY
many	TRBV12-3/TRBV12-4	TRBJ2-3	ASSPTSGSLRGTQY
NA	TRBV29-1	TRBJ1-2	SVTRGAYGYT
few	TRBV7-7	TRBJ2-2	ASSFLDSGTGELF
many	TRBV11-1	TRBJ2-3	ASSLIGTEQPADTQY
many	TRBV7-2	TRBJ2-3	ASSLVPSWTSGASTDTQY
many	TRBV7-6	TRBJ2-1	ASSPRVAGGNEQF
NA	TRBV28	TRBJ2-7	AMGRGSSYEQY
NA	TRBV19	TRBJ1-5	ASSIIVVGQPQH
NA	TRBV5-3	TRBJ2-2	ASSFPGTLNTGELF
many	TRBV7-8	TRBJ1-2	ASSRDPSYGYT
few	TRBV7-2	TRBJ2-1	ASRRGLDKYNEQF
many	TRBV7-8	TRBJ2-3	ASSSYGGRGRADTQY
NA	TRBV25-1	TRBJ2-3	ASGRGTSAHTQY
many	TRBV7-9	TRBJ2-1	ASSSELGLAGSYNEQF
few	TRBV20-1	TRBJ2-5	SASLSGDSPQETQY
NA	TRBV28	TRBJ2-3	ASISEDTQY
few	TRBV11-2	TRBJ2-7	ASSRGLAEAYEQY
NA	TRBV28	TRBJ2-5	ASKPSAWDSRRETQY
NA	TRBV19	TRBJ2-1	ASRSGGSSYNEQF
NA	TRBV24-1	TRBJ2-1	ATKSPTNNEQF
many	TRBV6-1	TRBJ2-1	ASSPGQGYNEQF
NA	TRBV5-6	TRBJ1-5	ASSWAGRGSNQPQH
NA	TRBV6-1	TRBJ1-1	ASAVTDFNTEAF
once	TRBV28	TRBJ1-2	ASSPVGTGNYGYT
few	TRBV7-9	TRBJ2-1	ASSLEGGPTDEQF
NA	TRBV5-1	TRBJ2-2	ASSSRTTSGSYLSRTGELF
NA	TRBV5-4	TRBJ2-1	ASSLETLLNNEQF
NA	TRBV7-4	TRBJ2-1	ASSPPINGQGANEQF
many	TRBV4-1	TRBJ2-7	ASSHLTSGNSYEQY
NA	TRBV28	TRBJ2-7	ASSEGAYEQY
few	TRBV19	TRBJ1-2	ASTGQVRRYGYT
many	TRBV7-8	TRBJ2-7	ASGAGKYEQY
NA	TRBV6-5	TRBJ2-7	ASSPGQYSYEQY
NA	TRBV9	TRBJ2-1	ASSTASGTFNEQF
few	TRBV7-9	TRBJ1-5	ASSLGGGRSPQH
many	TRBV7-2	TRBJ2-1	ASSLRAGELVYNEQF
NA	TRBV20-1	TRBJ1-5	SAKQGAGQPQH
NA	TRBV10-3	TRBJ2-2	AIRLREDTGELF
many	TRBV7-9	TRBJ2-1	ASSLGGADRDNEQF
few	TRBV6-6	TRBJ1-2	ASSQLDQGHYGYT
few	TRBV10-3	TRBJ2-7	AISGSQGMNEQY
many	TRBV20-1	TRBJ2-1	SATGQLYNEQF
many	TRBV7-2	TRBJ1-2	ASSPDSDYGYT
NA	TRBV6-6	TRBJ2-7	ASSYSPSGRTSYKQY
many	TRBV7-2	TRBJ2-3	ASSFSAVGRIDTQY
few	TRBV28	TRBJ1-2	ASSAPPGQDYGYT
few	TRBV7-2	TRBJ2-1	ASSSIGASASYNEQF
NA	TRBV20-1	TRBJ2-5	SASKGIRETQY
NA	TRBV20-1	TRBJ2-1	SATTSPNAYNEQF
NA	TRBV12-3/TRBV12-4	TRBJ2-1	ASSLGNPTLITSGSYNEQF
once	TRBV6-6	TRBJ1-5	ASSHSFDIVGSVSNQPQH
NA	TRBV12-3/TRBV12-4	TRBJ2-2	ASSSRELNTGELF
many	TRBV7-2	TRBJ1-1	ASSSGQPNTEAF
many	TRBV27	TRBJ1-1	ASSLEMYATEAF